This TCR beta chain is from a study of glioma-infiltrating T cells after dendritic cell vaccination. Study-wide points: Longer survival after dendritic cell vaccination followed higher pretreatment TIL content.

Of note for this clone: Its antigen remains unidentified.

The CDR3 contains 17 residues. Germline lookup yields CDR1 SGHNT and CDR2 YYREEE (reference sequence). V shed 3 bases, J shed 1 base, and the junction held 6 bases outside the gene matches. Measured with immunoSEQ multiplex PCR; TCRdb has only the in-frame clones, and not every one. The sample has 75,000 to 100,000 clones, approximately 81% seen once. This chain uses TRBV5-4 with TRBJ1-5; 11 nucleotides match TRBD1. The TCR was taken from a human donor with glioblastoma. The sequences come from blood, collected before dendritic cell vaccination. The CDR3 DNA is TGTGCCAGCAGCTGGGAAGGGACAGGGGGGAGCAATCAGCCCCAGCATTTT. Translation gives CASSWEGTGGSNQPQHF.